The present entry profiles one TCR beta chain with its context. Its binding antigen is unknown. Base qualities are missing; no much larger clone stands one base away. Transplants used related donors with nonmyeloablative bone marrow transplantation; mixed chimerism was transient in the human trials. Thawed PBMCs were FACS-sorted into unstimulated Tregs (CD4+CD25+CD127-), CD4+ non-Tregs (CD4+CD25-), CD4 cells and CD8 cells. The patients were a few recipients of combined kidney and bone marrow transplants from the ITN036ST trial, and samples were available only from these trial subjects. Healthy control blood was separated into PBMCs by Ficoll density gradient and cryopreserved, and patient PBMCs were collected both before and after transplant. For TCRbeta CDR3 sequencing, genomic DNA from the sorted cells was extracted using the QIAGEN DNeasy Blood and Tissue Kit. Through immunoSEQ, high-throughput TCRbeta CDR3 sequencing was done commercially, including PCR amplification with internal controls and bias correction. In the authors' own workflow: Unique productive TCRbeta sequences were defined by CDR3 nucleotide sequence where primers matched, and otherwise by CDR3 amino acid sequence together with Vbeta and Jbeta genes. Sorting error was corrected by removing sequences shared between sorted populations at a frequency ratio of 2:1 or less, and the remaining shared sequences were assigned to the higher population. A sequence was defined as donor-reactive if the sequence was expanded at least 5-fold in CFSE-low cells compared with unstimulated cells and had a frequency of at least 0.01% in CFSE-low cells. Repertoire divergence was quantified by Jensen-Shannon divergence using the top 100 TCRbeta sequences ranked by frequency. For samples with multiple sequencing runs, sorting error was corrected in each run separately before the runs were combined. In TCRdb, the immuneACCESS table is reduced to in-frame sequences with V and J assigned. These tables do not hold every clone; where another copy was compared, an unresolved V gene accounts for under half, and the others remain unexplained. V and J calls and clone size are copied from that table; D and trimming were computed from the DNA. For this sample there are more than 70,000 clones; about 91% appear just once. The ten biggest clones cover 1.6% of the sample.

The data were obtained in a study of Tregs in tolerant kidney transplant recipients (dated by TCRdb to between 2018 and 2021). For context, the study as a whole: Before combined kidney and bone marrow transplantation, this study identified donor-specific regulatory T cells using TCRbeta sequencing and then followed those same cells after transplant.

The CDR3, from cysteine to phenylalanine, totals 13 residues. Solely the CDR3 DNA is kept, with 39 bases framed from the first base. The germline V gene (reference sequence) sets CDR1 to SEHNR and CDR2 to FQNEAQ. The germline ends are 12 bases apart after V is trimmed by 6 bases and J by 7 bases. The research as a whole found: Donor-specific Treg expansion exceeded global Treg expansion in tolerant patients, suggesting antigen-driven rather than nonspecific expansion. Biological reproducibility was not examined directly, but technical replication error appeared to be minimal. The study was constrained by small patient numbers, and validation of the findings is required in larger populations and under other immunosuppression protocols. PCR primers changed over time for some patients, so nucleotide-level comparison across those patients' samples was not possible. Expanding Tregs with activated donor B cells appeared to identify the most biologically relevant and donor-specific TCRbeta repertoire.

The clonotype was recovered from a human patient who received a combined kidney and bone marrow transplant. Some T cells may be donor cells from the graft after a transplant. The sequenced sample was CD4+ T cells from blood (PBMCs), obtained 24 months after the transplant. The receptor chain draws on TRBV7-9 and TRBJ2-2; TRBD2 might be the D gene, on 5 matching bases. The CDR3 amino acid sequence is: CASRPGEIGELFF. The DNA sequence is TGTGCCAGCAGACCCGGGGAAATCGGGGAGCTGTTTTTT.